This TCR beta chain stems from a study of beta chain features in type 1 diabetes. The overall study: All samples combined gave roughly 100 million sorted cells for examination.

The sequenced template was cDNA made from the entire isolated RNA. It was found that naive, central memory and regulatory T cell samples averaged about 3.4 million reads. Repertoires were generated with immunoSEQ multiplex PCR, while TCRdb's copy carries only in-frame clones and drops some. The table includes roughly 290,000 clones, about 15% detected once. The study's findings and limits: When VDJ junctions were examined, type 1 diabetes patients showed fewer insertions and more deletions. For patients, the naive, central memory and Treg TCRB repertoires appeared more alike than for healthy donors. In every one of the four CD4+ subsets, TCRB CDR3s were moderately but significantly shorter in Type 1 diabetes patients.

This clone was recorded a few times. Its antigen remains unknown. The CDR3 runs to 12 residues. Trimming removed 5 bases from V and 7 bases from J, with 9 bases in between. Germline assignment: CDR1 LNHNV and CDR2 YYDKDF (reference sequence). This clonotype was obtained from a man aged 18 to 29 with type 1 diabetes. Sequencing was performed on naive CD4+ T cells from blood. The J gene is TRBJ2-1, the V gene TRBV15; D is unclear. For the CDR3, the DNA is TGTGCCACCAGCGATGGCCGAAATGAGCAGTTCTTC. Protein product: CATSDGRNEQFF.